Below are 23 T cell receptor beta chains sequenced from a single sample in a study of blood T cell repertoires in COVID-19. Sequencing used immunoSEQ multiplex PCR; TCRdb keeps in-frame clones, though not all of them. Among around 97,000 clones listed, 75% to 90% were seen once. The material sequenced was peripheral blood. The receptors derive from a human donor in a cohort sampled during active COVID-19.

The rearrangement uses TRBV27 and TRBJ2-7; TRBD1 agrees at 9 bases. Unmatched junction bases numbered 0, after V lost 3 bases and J lost 3 bases. This CDR3 spans 13 amino acids. Looked up from germline, CDR1 is MNHEY and CDR2 is SMNVEV (reference sequence). CDR3 amino acids: CASSLDRGYEQYF. The CDR3 bases are TGTGCCAGCAGTTTGGACAGGGGCTACGAGCAGTACTTC.

The chain carries TRBV18 and TRBJ2-2, with a possible D match to TRBD2 (5 bases). Trimming left V 3 bases short and J 3 bases short, with 17 bases between. The CDR3 sequence is 17 residues long. CDR1 is KGHSH and CDR2 is LQKENI in the germline V gene. The DNA for the CDR3 is TGTGCCAGCTCACCTTTCGGGGTCTTACGGGACACCGGGGAGCTGTTTTTT. It is translated as CASSPFGVLRDTGELFF. The full variable domain, completed using reference TRBV18 and TRBJ2-2, is NAGVMQNPRHLVRRRGQEARLRCSPMKGHSHVYWYRQLPEEGLKFMVYLQKENIIDESGMPKERFSAEFPKEGPSILRIQQVVRGDSAAYFCASSPFGVLRDTGELFFGEGSRLTVL.

The chain is built from TRBV9 and TRBJ2-2; D call uncertain. CDR3 length: 14 residues. CDR1 SGDLS and CDR2 YYNGEE come from the germline V gene. The V gene lost 4 bases and the J gene lost 4 bases, with 11 bases spanning the gap. The CDR3 sequence: CASSSLGFTGELFF. The CDR3 DNA follows: TGTGCCAGCAGCTCACTCGGGTTCACCGGGGAGCTGTTTTTT.

J is TRBJ2-7 and V is TRBV6-4; D is perhaps TRBD2 (7 bases). There are 15 residues in the CDR3. V lost 4 bases, J lost 3 bases, and 16 bases lay in between. The V gene's germline CDR1 is MRHNA and CDR2 SNTAGT. This CDR3 is CASSVTLGGLYEQYF. The CDR3 bases are TGTGCCAGCAGTGTAACGCTGGGGGGGCTCTACGAGCAGTACTTC.

The chain carries TRBV11-2 and TRBJ2-7; TRBD2 is a possible D gene (6 bases). This CDR3 contains 15 residues. The V gene's germline CDR1 is SGHAT and CDR2 FQNNGV. V was cut by 5 bases and J by 2 bases, with 16 bases left in between. CDR3 sequence: CASSLNFQRAYEQYF. CDR3 nucleotide sequence: TGTGCCAGCAGCCTTAACTTCCAGCGGGCCTACGAGCAGTACTTC.

This chain links TRBV11-2 with TRBJ2-5; maybe TRBD1 (6 bases). V shed 5 bases and J shed 7 bases, with 23 bases lying between them. The length of the CDR3 is 16 residues. Germline assignment: CDR1 SGHAT and CDR2 FQNNGV. As DNA, the CDR3 is TGTGCCAGCAGCCTAGTGTTAACCGGGACAAAACGGACCCAGTACTTC. It yields the protein CASSLVLTGTKRTQYF.

J is TRBJ1-5 and V is TRBV7-8; the D is unclear. The CDR3 contains 14 residues. Trimming took off 0 bases at V and 11 bases at J, with 14 bases between the two ends. Germline-derived CDR1 and CDR2 are SGHVS and FQNEAQ. CDR3 bases: TGTGCCAGCAGCTTAGCGTTAGGGTCCGGGACCCAGCATTTT. Its protein product is CASSLALGSGTQHF.

This clone was counted once. The rearrangement joins TRBV9 to TRBJ1-1; D may be TRBD1 (6 bases). Germline CDR1 SGDLS, CDR2 YYNGEE. V was clipped by 4 bases and J by 9 bases, with 22 bases between them. The length of the CDR3 is 15 residues. The CDR3 nucleotides read TGTGCCAGCAGCCCGGGGGGGACACCAAATGCCAAAGCTTTCTTT. This translates into CASSPGGTPNAKAFF.

This clone has only one observation. The chain has TRBV7-8 and TRBJ2-7; D is perhaps TRBD1 (6 bases). V lost 3 bases to trimming and J lost 2 bases, with 11 bases between them. The CDR3 is made up of 14 amino acids. The germline V gene has CDR1 SGHVS and CDR2 FQNEAQ. The CDR3 nucleotides are TGTGCCAGCAGCTTGTGGACAGAAGCCTACGAGCAGTACTTC. Amino acids: CASSLWTEAYEQYF.

The CDR3, as DNA: TGTGCCAGTAGTAAACGAACAGGGGGGCCTAACTATGGCTACACCTTC. Amino acid sequence: CASSKRTGGPNYGYTF. This chain links TRBV19 with TRBJ1-2; 8 positions agree with TRBD1. CDR1 is LNHDA and CDR2 is SQIVND in the germline V gene (reference sequence). CDR3 length: 16 amino acids. V lost 4 bases and J lost 0; bases outside the gene matches: 7.

CDR3 nucleotide sequence: TGTGCCAGCTCACCGACCGACAGGATCAACTATGGCTACACCTTC. This sequence encodes CASSPTDRINYGYTF. The chain couples TRBV18 to TRBJ1-2, with a tentative D call TRBD1 (6 bases). Trimming removed 3 bases at V and 2 bases at J, with 13 bases between. The CDR3 totals 15 residues. From germline, CDR1 is KGHSH and CDR2 LQKENI.

This chain uses TRBV7-2 with TRBJ1-5, with D unresolved. The CDR3 extends over 15 amino acids. From germline, CDR1 is SGHTA and CDR2 FQGNSA. V lost 1 base to trimming and J lost 0 bases, with 7 bases between them. Here the CDR3 reads CASSLDNFSNQPQHF. The CDR3 DNA is TGTGCCAGCAGCTTAGATAACTTTAGCAATCAGCCCCAGCATTTT.

V usage is TRBV19 and J usage is TRBJ1-2; weak D call: TRBD1 (5 bases). Germline V gene lookup returns CDR1 LNHDA and CDR2 SQIVND (reference sequence). The germline V and J ends were trimmed by 4 bases and 3 bases, with 12 bases remaining between them. CDR3 length: 14 amino acids. The CDR3 sequence: CASSNRQFDYGYTF. As DNA, the CDR3 is TGTGCCAGTAGTAACAGACAGTTTGACTATGGCTACACCTTC.

The chain has TRBV4-1 and TRBJ1-5; weak D call: TRBD1 (6 bases). Deletions cut 2 bases from V and 4 bases from J, with 12 bases between. From germline, CDR1 is MGHRA and CDR2 YSYEKL. The CDR3 is made up of 15 amino acids. CDR3 amino acids: CASSQPGRGNQPQHF. CDR3 DNA sequence: TGCGCCAGCAGCCAACCAGGGAGGGGGAATCAGCCCCAGCATTTT.

The V and J genes are TRBV7-9 and TRBJ1-2; a possible D gene is TRBD1 (5 bases). Trimming removed 0 bases from V and 8 bases from J, with 16 bases in between. Germline V lookup: CDR1 SEHNR, CDR2 FQNEAQ (reference sequence). CDR3 length: 15 amino acids. CDR3 coding DNA: TGTGCCAGCAGCTTAGCGTCTGGGCAGGGAAACGGCTACACCTTC. Its translation: CASSLASGQGNGYTF. Variable domain in full (rest from reference TRBV7-9 and TRBJ1-2): DTGVSQNPRHKITKRGQNVTFRCDPISEHNRLYWYRQTLGQGPEFLTYFQNEAQLEKSRLLSDRFSAERPKGSFSTLEIQRTEQGDSAMYLCASSLASGQGNGYTFGSGTRLTVV.

This rearrangement joins TRBV4-3 to TRBJ1-2; D gene unclear. V was shortened by 0 bases and J by 4 bases, with 6 bases between the two germline ends. The CDR3 contains 13 residues. The germline V gene encodes CDR1 LGHNA and CDR2 YSLEER. The CDR3 nucleotides are TGCGCCAGCAGCCAAGATAGAGGCTATGGCTACACCTTC. As protein: CASSQDRGYGYTF.

This clone has only one observation. The CDR3 bases are TGTGCCAGCAGCCAGAGGACAAGACGCTCTGGAAACACCATATATTTT. Translating it yields CASSQRTRRSGNTIYF. The chain recombines TRBV3-1 (or the pseudogene TRBV3-2) with TRBJ1-3; a weak D match, TRBD1 (5 bases). The CDR3 runs 16 residues. The germline gives CDR1 LGHDT, CDR2 YNNKEL (reference sequence). V was pared by 3 bases and J by 0 bases, with 12 bases between.

This clone was seen once. The chain recombines TRBV29-1 with TRBJ1-2; D ambiguous. Trimming pared 0 bases from V and 1 base from J, leaving 12 bases between. The germline CDR1 and CDR2 sequences are SQVTM and ANQGSEA. The CDR3 has 15 residues. CDR3 sequence (DNA): TGCAGCGTTGAAGATCTTACCGGGGTTAACTATGGCTACACCTTC. Its protein is CSVEDLTGVNYGYTF.

The gene calls are TRBV2 and TRBJ1-1; D may be TRBD1 (6 bases). V was trimmed by 6 bases and J by 4 bases, leaving 15 bases between them. Germline loops: CDR1 SNHLY, CDR2 FYNNEI. This CDR3 comprises 14 residues. The CDR3 bases are TGTGCCAGCAGCGAACGGGGGGGGGCCACTGAAGCTTTCTTT. Its protein product is CASSERGGATEAFF.

The chain couples TRBV6-2 or TRBV6-3 to TRBJ2-1; D not certain. V lost 6 bases, J lost 0 bases, and 15 bases lay in between. Germline V gives CDR1 MNHEY, CDR2 SVGEGT. The CDR3 is 16 amino acids. For the CDR3, the DNA is TGTGCCAGCAGCACTGCTACTCCCCGCTCCTACAATGAGCAGTTCTTC. This codes for CASSTATPRSYNEQFF.

The rearrangement links TRBV18 to TRBJ2-2; a weak D match, TRBD1 (5 bases). The germline V and J ends were trimmed by 1 base and 5 bases, with 5 bases remaining between them. CDR3 length: 13 amino acids. Germline V gene lookup returns CDR1 KGHSH and CDR2 LQKENI. The CDR3 DNA reads TGTGCCAGCTCACCACAGGGGACCGGGGAGCTGTTTTTT. This codes for CASSPQGTGELFF. The entire variable domain, with the rest obtained from reference TRBV18 and TRBJ2-2, is as follows: NAGVMQNPRHLVRRRGQEARLRCSPMKGHSHVYWYRQLPEEGLKFMVYLQKENIIDESGMPKERFSAEFPKEGPSILRIQQVVRGDSAAYFCASSPQGTGELFFGEGSRLTVL.

V gene TRBV3-1 (or the pseudogene TRBV3-2) combines with J gene TRBJ2-7; TRBD1 matches 9 bases. Germline V lookup: CDR1 LGHDT, CDR2 YNNKEL (reference sequence). This CDR3 has 16 amino acids. Trimming took 1 base from V and 6 from J; bases not matched to a gene: 10. CDR3 sequence (DNA): TGTGCCAGCAGCCAAGCTAACCCCGGGACAGGGAGCGAGCAGTACTTC. Encoded protein: CASSQANPGTGSEQYF.

This chain uses TRBV3-1 (or the pseudogene TRBV3-2) with TRBJ2-2; possible D gene TRBD2, 6 bases. This CDR3 contains 15 residues. CDR1 and CDR2 from the germline V gene are LGHDT and YNNKEL (reference sequence). The V gene lost 0 bases and the J gene lost 8 bases, with 13 bases spanning the gap. The DNA for the CDR3 is TGTGCCAGCAGCCAAGAGGGACTGGACTTGGGGGAGCTGTTTTTT. Translated, it gives CASSQEGLDLGELFF.